In its sample, the clone carrying this TCR beta chain was seen many times. The antigen is not known. Germline V CDR1 and CDR2: SGHKS, YYEKEE (reference sequence). The CDR3 has 14 amino acids. Trimming took 4 bases from V and 11 from J; bases not matched to a gene: 13. The TCR beta profiling, which covered VDJ combination and CDR3 sequence, was carried out using genomic DNA as the template. TCRdb reprocessed the reads via MiXCR and lists one record per CDR3 protein. The table has some 190,000 distinct CDR3 sequences, approximately 52% seen once; the top ten hold roughly 15%. The data were taken from a study of CD8+CD57+ T cells in acquired aplastic anemia. Overall study: Healthy donors yielded some 9.9 million CD4+ cell reads on average.

Broader study findings: Twenty-nine was the count of CD8+ CDR3 sequences that patients shared with controls.

The receptor comes from a human donor in good health, serving as a control. This sequence joins TRBV5-5 and TRBJ1-1, with 8 bases that match TRBD1. Input material: sorted CD4+, CD8+, or CD8+CD57+ T cells (not recorded which) from PBMCs. This CDR3 reads CASSPLAAGGWAFF. CDR3 DNA sequence: TGTGCCAGCAGCCCTTTGGCAGCAGGGGGCTGGGCTTTCTTT.